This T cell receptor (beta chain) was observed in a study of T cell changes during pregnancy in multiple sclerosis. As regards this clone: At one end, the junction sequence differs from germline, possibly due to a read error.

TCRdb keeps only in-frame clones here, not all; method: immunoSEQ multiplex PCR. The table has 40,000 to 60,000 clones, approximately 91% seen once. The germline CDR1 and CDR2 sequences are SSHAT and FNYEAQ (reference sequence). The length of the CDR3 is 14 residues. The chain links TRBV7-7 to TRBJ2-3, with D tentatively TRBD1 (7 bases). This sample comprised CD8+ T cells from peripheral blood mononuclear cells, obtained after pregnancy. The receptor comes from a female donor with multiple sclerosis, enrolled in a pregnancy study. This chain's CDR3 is CASSKEGATDTQYF. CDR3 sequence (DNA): TGTGCTAGCAGCAAGGAGGGGGCGACAGATACGCAGTATTTT.